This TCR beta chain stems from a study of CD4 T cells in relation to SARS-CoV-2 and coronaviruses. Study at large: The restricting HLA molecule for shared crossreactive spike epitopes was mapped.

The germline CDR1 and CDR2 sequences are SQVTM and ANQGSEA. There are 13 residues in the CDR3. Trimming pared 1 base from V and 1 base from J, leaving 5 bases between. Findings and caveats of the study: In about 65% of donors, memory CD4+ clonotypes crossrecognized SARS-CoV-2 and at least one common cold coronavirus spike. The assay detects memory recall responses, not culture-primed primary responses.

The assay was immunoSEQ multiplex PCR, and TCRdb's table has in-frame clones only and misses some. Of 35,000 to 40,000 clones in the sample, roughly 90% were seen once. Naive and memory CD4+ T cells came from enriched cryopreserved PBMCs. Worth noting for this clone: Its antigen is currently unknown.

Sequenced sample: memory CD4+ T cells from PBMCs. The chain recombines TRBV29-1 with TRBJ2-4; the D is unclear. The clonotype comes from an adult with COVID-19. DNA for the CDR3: TGCAGCGTTGAAGTCGGGGCCAAAAACATTCAGTACTTC. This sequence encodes CSVEVGAKNIQYF.